This T cell receptor (beta chain) appears in the sequencing data of a study of T-cell memory formation after mild COVID-19. TCRdb reanalysed the 5' RACE reads using MiXCR and keeps one entry per CDR3 protein. Among approximately 580,000 distinct CDR3 sequences listed, over 20% were seen once. Germline V lookup: CDR1 SGHTA, CDR2 FQGTGA. This CDR3 is 15 amino acids long. Trimming at V came to 3 bases and at J to 10 bases, leaving 5 bases not matched to a gene. The receptor's source is an adult woman who had mild COVID-19 (a few samples of this study predate the infection). Cell type and time point are not known. V is TRBV7-3 and J is TRBJ2-1; TRBD2 matches 14 bases. The sequenced sample consisted of PBMCs or a T cell subset sorted from them (not recorded which). CDR3 amino acids: CASSLTSGRAGEQFF. CDR3 in DNA: TGTGCCAGCAGCTTGACTAGCGGGAGGGCCGGAGAGCAGTTCTTC.